Listed below are T cell receptor beta chains from one sample, sequenced in a study of cytomegalovirus exposure and HLA in healthy donors. Produced via immunoSEQ multiplex PCR; TCRdb's table is partial and in-frame only. Of 100,000 to 150,000 clones listed, around 78% are singletons. Sample: PBMCs. These receptors originate from a man in his fifties in good health and CMV-seronegative. The CDR3 runs from the conserved cysteine through the conserved F or W. D genes are given only for firm matches. Clone size is not always given. Where it is, it says once, few, many or a class for expanded clones.

- TRBJ1-5 - TRBV6-5 TGTGCCAGCAGTTACTCAGGGGGTGTTAATCAGCCCCAGCATTTT CASSYSGGVNQPQHF
- TRBJ1-6 few TRBV25-1 TGTGCCAGCAGTGAGCGAACCGATAATTCACCCCTCCACTTT CASSERTDNSPLHF
- TRBJ1-1 few TRBV19 TGTGCCAGTACCCCCCCCGGAGAACGGCGGAGGGGTGAAGCTTTCTTT CASTPPGERRRGEAFF
- TRBJ2-2 - TRBV5-1 TGCGCCAGCAGATCCGGACAGTCGAACACCGGGGAGCTGTTTTTT CASRSGQSNTGELFF
- TRBJ1-1 - TRBV4-3 TGCGCCAGCAGCCTTCGCGAGAACACTGAAGCTTTCTTT CASSLRENTEAFF
TRBD1 TRBJ2-7 - TRBV14 TGTGCCAGCAGCCAGCTCACAGGGGGCGAATTAGGGGAGCAGTACTTC CASSQLTGGELGEQYF
TRBD1 TRBJ1-2 - TRBV19 TGTGCCAGTACCCCGGACAGGGGGTTGTATGGCTACACCTTC CASTPDRGLYGYTF
- TRBJ1-1 - TRBV11-2 TGTGCCAGCAGCCCGAGGGCGGAAGCTTTCTTT CASSPRAEAFF
TRBD2 TRBJ2-4 - TRBV7-2 TGTGCCAGCAGCTTAGGGTCGGGGAGGGACATTCAGTACTTC CASSLGSGRDIQYF
- TRBJ1-2 - TRBV7-9 TGTGCCAGCAGTCCGGGGGGCGCGGTGGCAGGCTACACCTTC CASSPGGAVAGYTF
TRBD2 TRBJ2-3 - TRBV6-5 TGTGCCAGCGGCTCCCAGCGGGGCTTCACAGATACGCAGTATTTT CASGSQRGFTDTQYF
TRBD1 TRBJ2-7 - TRBV2 TGTGCCAGCAGTACCGACAGGGCCCGCTCCTACGAGCAGTACTTC CASSTDRARSYEQYF
- TRBJ2-1 - TRBV12-2 TGTGCAAGTCGCGAGCGGGGGGCAGTGAATGAGCAGTTCTTC CASRERGAVNEQFF
- TRBJ2-5 few TRBV15 TGTGCCACCAGCGCCCGGGGGGCCGCCGGAGAGACCCAGTACTTC CATSARGAAGETQYF
- TRBJ2-3 - TRBV7-9 TGTGCCAGCAGCTCCGTACAGGGAGATACGCAGTATTTT CASSSVQGDTQYF
TRBD1 TRBJ2-2 - TRBV6-1 TGTGCCAGCAGAGGACAGGGGACTGGCACCGGGGAGCTGTTTTTT CASRGQGTGTGELFF
- TRBJ1-1 - TRBV6-6 TGTGCCAGCAGTTACTCCCAGCCGGGACTTGAAGCTTTCTTT CASSYSQPGLEAFF
TRBD1 TRBJ1-5 - TRBV27 TGTGCCAGCAGTTACAGGAGGGGGCATCAGCCCCAGCATTTT CASSYRRGHQPQHF
TRBD1 TRBJ2-3 - TRBV18 TGTGCCAGCTCACACGGACAGGGGGCAGATACGCAGTATTTT CASSHGQGADTQYF
- TRBJ2-5 - TRBV5-1 TGCGCCAGCAGCTCACAAGAGACCCAGTACTTC CASSSQETQYF
- TRBJ1-2 few TRBV29-1 TGCAGCGTCGGTCAGGCAGGGTCTGGCGGCTACACCTTC CSVGQAGSGGYTF
TRBD1 TRBJ1-1 - TRBV6-1 TGTGCCAGCAATTCGGACAGGACGAACACTGGAGCTTTCTTT CASNSDRTNTGAFF
TRBD1 TRBJ1-5 - TRBV7-8 TGTGCCAGCAGCTCGCCGGTAGGGACAGGGGGCTTCCGCAATCAGCCCCAGCATTTT CASSSPVGTGGFRNQPQHF
TRBD1 TRBJ2-7 - TRBV7-2 TGTGCCAGCAGCTGGGGACAGGTTACCTACGAGCAGTACTTC CASSWGQVTYEQYF
- TRBJ2-1 - TRBV5-5 TGTGCCAGCAGCTTAAGGTCGACTAACAATGAGCAGTTCTTC CASSLRSTNNEQFF
- TRBJ2-7 - TRBV5-6 TGTGCCAGCAGCAGCGGGTCGCGCTACGAGCAGTACTTC CASSSGSRYEQYF
TRBD1 TRBJ1-3 - TRBV19 TGTGCCAGTAGAAGACAGGGGACAGGAAACACCATATATTTT CASRRQGTGNTIYF
TRBD1 TRBJ1-2 - TRBV28 TGTGCCAGCAGTTTTAAGGGGGCGGGCTATGGCTACACCTTC CASSFKGAGYGYTF
- TRBJ2-1 - TRBV7-2 TGTGCCAGCAGCCCCCTATTTAGCTCCTACAATGAGCAGTTCTTC CASSPLFSSYNEQFF
TRBD1 TRBJ2-1 once TRBV6-6 TGTGCCAGCAGTTGGCCGGGACAGGGAATGAATGAGCAGTTCTTC CASSWPGQGMNEQFF
- TRBJ1-1 - TRBV4-3 TGCGCCAGCAGCCCCCAAGTGGGGGGGGCCTACCTTTACACTGAAGCTTTCTTT CASSPQVGGAYLYTEAFF
TRBD2 TRBJ2-5 few TRBV5-6 TGTGCCAGCAGCTTCCCCGCTAGCGGGGTCCAAGAGACCCAGTACTTC CASSFPASGVQETQYF
TRBD1 TRBJ2-7 - TRBV30 TGTGCCTGGGGTCTGGCCCGGACAGGGGAGCAGTACTTC CAWGLARTGEQYF
- TRBJ1-4 once TRBV6-5 TGTGCCAGCAGTTACGGGAGGGTAGGGGAAAAACTGTTTTTT CASSYGRVGEKLFF
- TRBJ2-5 - TRBV6-5 TGTGCCAGCAGTTACCAGTCCCCCCCGGGGGAGACCCAGTACTTC CASSYQSPPGETQYF
- TRBJ2-7 - TRBV27 TGTGCCAGCAGCTTAGAGGGGGACGCTAGGGAGCAGTACTTC CASSLEGDAREQYF
- TRBJ1-6 - TRBV5-6 TGTGCCAGCAGCCGCGCAGGGGCCTTTTCACCCCTCCACTTT CASSRAGAFSPLHF
- TRBJ1-4 - TRBV5-1 TGCGCCAGCAGCTTGGACTTCCAGGGTGAAAAACTGTTTTTT CASSLDFQGEKLFF
TRBD1 TRBJ2-5 - TRBV10-3 TGTGCCACCCAACAGGGGCAACAAGAGACCCAGTACTTC CATQQGQQETQYF
TRBD2 TRBJ2-1 few TRBV18 TGTGCCAGCTCACCATTCGGGACTAGCGGGGTAAATGAGCAGTTCTTC CASSPFGTSGVNEQFF
TRBD1 TRBJ1-1 - TRBV6-6 TGTGCCAGCACTAGGACAGGGAACACTGAAGCTTTCTTT CASTRTGNTEAFF
TRBD2 TRBJ2-5 - TRBV5-1 TGCGCCAGCAGCTTGGGGGATCGACTAGCGGGGGTACCGGGGCAAGAGACCCAGTACTTC CASSLGDRLAGVPGQETQYF
TRBD1 TRBJ1-2 - TRBV6-1 TGTGCCAGCAGTGAAAGGGGACAGGGCCGCGATGGCTACACCTTC CASSERGQGRDGYTF
- TRBJ1-2 - TRBV9 TGTGCCAGCAGCGGAAGCAGGGAAGGCTACACCTTC CASSGSREGYTF
- TRBJ1-1 - TRBV5-4 TGTGCCAGCAGCTTGAACAGGTTGAACACTGAAGCTTTCTTT CASSLNRLNTEAFF
- TRBJ2-7 - TRBV4-2 TGTGCCAGCAGCCAACAGCAGGGATCCTACGAGCAGTACTTC CASSQQQGSYEQYF
- TRBJ2-3 - TRBV5-6 TGTGCCAGCAGCTTGGAAGGGGGGGCCGGCACAGATACGCAGTATTTT CASSLEGGAGTDTQYF